The 8 T cell receptor beta chains reported below all come from one sample, sequenced in a study of OX40 agonist ivuxolimab in advanced cancers. The library came from the immunoSEQ multiplex PCR assay. TCRdb mirrors the immuneACCESS table, restricted to in-frame sequences. Some clones are absent from its copies; in checked studies, under half trace to an unresolved V gene, and the reason for the others is unknown. This sample holds roughly 60,000 clones; roughly 84% were observed only once. The ten largest clones capture around 26% of the sample. The input for sequencing was CD4+ or CD8+ T cells sorted from blood, taken in a trial of the OX40 agonist ivuxolimab. Receptors originate from an adult with an advanced solid tumor such as melanoma, head and neck, liver or kidney cancer.

This rearrangement joins TRBV7-9 to TRBJ1-4, with D unclear. The V gene's germline CDR1 is SEHNR and CDR2 FQNEAQ (reference sequence). This CDR3 spans 14 amino acids. With 1 base removed from V and 5 bases from J, the gap between germline ends came to 8 bases. CDR3 DNA: TGTGCCAGCAGCTTAGACGTAACGAATGAAAAACTGTTTTTT. Protein: CASSLDVTNEKLFF.

The rearrangement links TRBV9 to TRBJ2-1; 14 bases fit TRBD2. Germline trimming cut 3 bases from V and 6 bases from J; bases unmatched to any gene: 14. CDR3 length: 19 residues. CDR1 is SGDLS, CDR2 YYNGEE, per germline. As DNA, the CDR3 is TGTGCCAGCAGCGATCCTCCCGGGACTAGCGGGAGCCCGGCCAATGAGCAGTTCTTC. Translation gives CASSDPPGTSGSPANEQFF.

The CDR3 nucleotides are TGTGCCAGTGGGACTAGCGGCTCCTACGAGCAGTACTTC. Translated, it gives CASGTSGSYEQYF. The chain joins TRBV2 to TRBJ2-7, with 11 bases matching TRBD2. Losses at the gene ends were 9 bases for V and 0 bases for J; bases not matched to a gene: 1. This CDR3 comprises 13 residues. CDR1 and CDR2 from the germline V gene are SNHLY and FYNNEI.

A few counts support this clone. The chain uses TRBV6-4 and TRBJ2-3; 11 bases match TRBD2. The germline CDR1 and CDR2 sequences are MRHNA and SNTAGT. J lost 5 bases, V lost 2 bases, and 0 bases had no gene match. The CDR3 loop spans 14 amino acids. In DNA form, the CDR3 reads TGTGCCAGCAGTGACGGACTAGCGGGAGATACGCAGTATTTT. Protein product: CASSDGLAGDTQYF.

V and J are TRBV6-6 and TRBJ2-3; unclear D gene. V lost 4 bases and J 0 bases, leaving 2 bases between the germline ends. There are 12 residues in the CDR3. CDR1 is MNHNY, CDR2 SVGAGI, per germline (reference sequence). The CDR3 DNA is TGTGCCAGCAGTTCCAGCACAGATACGCAGTATTTT. The encoded protein is CASSSSTDTQYF.

The rearrangement uses TRBV4-3 and TRBJ2-5, with a weak D call TRBD2 (7 bases). Trimming left V 0 bases short and J 5 bases short, with 13 bases between. This CDR3 is built from 15 residues. Germline CDR1 and CDR2: LGHNA and YSLEER. This chain's CDR3 is CASSQDSGRGETQYF. The CDR3 region has the DNA TGCGCCAGCAGCCAAGATTCAGGGAGGGGGGAGACCCAGTACTTC.

J is TRBJ2-3 and V is TRBV5-1; 9 nucleotides match TRBD1. The CDR3 is 13 amino acids. The germline V gene encodes CDR1 SGHRS and CDR2 YFSETQ. V trimming: 7 bases; J trimming: 3 bases; junction bases outside the gene matches: 3. In DNA, the CDR3 is TGCGCCAGCGCGGGACAGGGAACAGATACGCAGTATTTT. Amino acid sequence: CASAGQGTDTQYF.

This chain connects TRBV6-6 to TRBJ2-7, with TRBD1 as a possible D gene (5 bases). Trimming took 6 bases from V and 7 from J, leaving 16 bases between them. CDR3 length: 13 residues. Germline V gene sequence: CDR1 MNHNY, CDR2 SVGAGI (reference sequence). The CDR3 sequence is CASSRLAGREQYF. CDR3 DNA: TGTGCCAGCAGCCGGCTGGCAGGGCGAGAGCAGTACTTC.